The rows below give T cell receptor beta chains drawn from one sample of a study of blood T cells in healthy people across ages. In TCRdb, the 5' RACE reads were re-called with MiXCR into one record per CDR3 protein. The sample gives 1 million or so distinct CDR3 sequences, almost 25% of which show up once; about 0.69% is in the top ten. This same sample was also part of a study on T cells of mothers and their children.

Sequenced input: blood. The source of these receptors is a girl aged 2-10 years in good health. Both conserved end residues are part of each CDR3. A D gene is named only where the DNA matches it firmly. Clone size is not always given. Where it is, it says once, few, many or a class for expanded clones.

cdr3_aa: CASSQGARGTQYF; cdr3_nt: TGCGCCAGCAGCCAGGGAGCTCGGGGGACCCAGTACTTC; v_call: TRBV4-3; j_call: TRBJ2-5; clone_size: NA; cdr3_length: 13; d_call: NA
cdr3_aa: CASSPGLAGGAQYF; cdr3_nt: TGTGCCAGCAGCCCCGGACTAGCGGGAGGGGCCCAGTACTTC; v_call: TRBV13; j_call: TRBJ2-5; clone_size: NA; cdr3_length: 14; d_call: TRBD2
cdr3_aa: CASGVAGGREDTQYF; cdr3_nt: TGTGCCAGCGGCGTAGCGGGAGGGCGGGAAGATACGCAGTATTTT; v_call: TRBV27; j_call: TRBJ2-3; clone_size: few; cdr3_length: 15; d_call: TRBD2
cdr3_aa: CASSLIGGQGSYEQYF; cdr3_nt: TGCGCCAGCAGCCTTATAGGTGGACAGGGCTCCTACGAGCAGTACTTC; v_call: TRBV4-3; j_call: TRBJ2-7; clone_size: NA; cdr3_length: 16; d_call: TRBD1
cdr3_aa: CASSLTTAIQETQYF; cdr3_nt: TGTGCCAGCAGCTTAACTACAGCGATACAAGAGACCCAGTACTTC; v_call: TRBV7-9; j_call: TRBJ2-5; clone_size: few; cdr3_length: 15; d_call: NA
cdr3_aa: CSVITELGGYTF; cdr3_nt: TGCAGCGTTATTACAGAACTTGGAGGCTACACCTTC; v_call: TRBV29-1; j_call: TRBJ1-2; clone_size: few; cdr3_length: 12; d_call: NA
cdr3_aa: CASSYGISGQHYNEQFF; cdr3_nt: TGTGCCAGCAGTTATGGGATAAGCGGGCAGCACTACAATGAGCAGTTCTTC; v_call: TRBV6-5; j_call: TRBJ2-1; clone_size: few; cdr3_length: 17; d_call: NA
cdr3_aa: CASSQDSGQPQRF; cdr3_nt: TGCGCCAGCAGCCAAGATTCGGGTCAGCCCCAGCGTTTT; v_call: TRBV4-3; j_call: TRBJ1-5; clone_size: NA; cdr3_length: 13; d_call: NA
cdr3_aa: CASSPTTGPAYEQYF; cdr3_nt: TGCGCCAGCAGCCCAACTACCGGGCCGGCTTACGAGCAGTACTTC; v_call: TRBV5-1; j_call: TRBJ2-7; clone_size: few; cdr3_length: 15; d_call: NA
cdr3_aa: CANRLGGNRATNEKLFF; cdr3_nt: TGTGCCAACCGCTTAGGGGGCAATCGTGCAACTAATGAAAAACTGTTTTTT; v_call: TRBV27; j_call: TRBJ1-4; clone_size: few; cdr3_length: 17; d_call: TRBD1
cdr3_aa: CASSSRGTGLADPWFYEQYF; cdr3_nt: TGCGCCAGCAGCTCCCGAGGGACGGGACTAGCGGACCCCTGGTTCTACGAGCAGTACTTC; v_call: TRBV4-1; j_call: TRBJ2-7; clone_size: few; cdr3_length: 20; d_call: TRBD2
cdr3_aa: CSASSGTGRYGYTF; cdr3_nt: TGCAGTGCTAGTTCCGGGACAGGGAGGTATGGCTACACCTTC; v_call: TRBV20-1; j_call: TRBJ1-2; clone_size: NA; cdr3_length: 14; d_call: TRBD1
cdr3_aa: CSARTSGLYTEQFF; cdr3_nt: TGCAGTGCTCGGACTAGCGGGCTTTACACTGAGCAGTTCTTC; v_call: TRBV20-1; j_call: TRBJ2-1; clone_size: NA; cdr3_length: 14; d_call: TRBD2
cdr3_aa: CASSWAPRVSGNEQFF; cdr3_nt: TGTGCCAGCAGCTGGGCCCCGAGGGTATCAGGCAATGAGCAGTTCTTC; v_call: TRBV5-4; j_call: TRBJ2-1; clone_size: NA; cdr3_length: 16; d_call: NA
cdr3_aa: CAISETQRRRETQYF; cdr3_nt: TGTGCCATCAGCGAAACCCAGCGGAGGAGGGAGACCCAGTACTTC; v_call: TRBV10-3; j_call: TRBJ2-5; clone_size: few; cdr3_length: 15; d_call: NA
cdr3_aa: CATSRDRLGETQYF; cdr3_nt: TGTGCCACCAGCAGAGATAGGTTGGGAGAGACCCAGTACTTC; v_call: TRBV15; j_call: TRBJ2-5; clone_size: NA; cdr3_length: 14; d_call: NA
cdr3_aa: CASSLRPESSYEQYF; cdr3_nt: TGTGCCAGCAGCTTAAGACCAGAGAGCTCCTACGAGCAGTACTTC; v_call: TRBV7-9; j_call: TRBJ2-7; clone_size: NA; cdr3_length: 15; d_call: NA
cdr3_aa: CASSLVGLVDYEQYF; cdr3_nt: TGTGCCAGCAGCTTAGTAGGACTTGTTGACTACGAGCAGTACTTC; v_call: TRBV7-9; j_call: TRBJ2-7; clone_size: few; cdr3_length: 15; d_call: NA
cdr3_aa: CSSQSNEQFF; cdr3_nt: TGCAGCTCTCAGTCGAATGAGCAGTTCTTC; v_call: TRBV29-1; j_call: TRBJ2-1; clone_size: NA; cdr3_length: 10; d_call: NA
cdr3_aa: CASGTTSSSDTQYF; cdr3_nt: TGTGCTAGTGGCACTACTAGTTCCTCAGATACGCAGTATTTT; v_call: TRBV12-5; j_call: TRBJ2-3; clone_size: few; cdr3_length: 14; d_call: NA
cdr3_aa: CATSDTPGNTIYF; cdr3_nt: TGTGCCACCAGTGATACTCCTGGAAACACCATATATTTT; v_call: TRBV24-1; j_call: TRBJ1-3; clone_size: NA; cdr3_length: 13; d_call: NA
cdr3_aa: CSARTQADPSDEQFF; cdr3_nt: TGCAGTGCTAGAACTCAAGCGGACCCTTCGGATGAGCAGTTCTTC; v_call: TRBV20-1; j_call: TRBJ2-1; clone_size: few; cdr3_length: 15; d_call: NA
cdr3_aa: CASSLRLGYYEQYF; cdr3_nt: TGTGCCAGCAGTTTAAGGTTGGGCTACTACGAGCAGTACTTC; v_call: TRBV28; j_call: TRBJ2-7; clone_size: few; cdr3_length: 14; d_call: NA
cdr3_aa: CASSQQGVTNTIYF; cdr3_nt: TGTGCCAGCAGCCAGCAGGGAGTTACAAACACCATATATTTT; v_call: TRBV7-2; j_call: TRBJ1-3; clone_size: few; cdr3_length: 14; d_call: NA
cdr3_aa: CAIRSGGAHNEQFF; cdr3_nt: TGTGCCATCAGGAGCGGGGGGGCCCACAATGAGCAGTTCTTC; v_call: TRBV10-3; j_call: TRBJ2-1; clone_size: few; cdr3_length: 14; d_call: TRBD2
cdr3_aa: CAGSGQFGSGANVLTF; cdr3_nt: TGTGCCGGCAGCGGACAGTTTGGCTCTGGGGCCAACGTCCTGACTTTC; v_call: TRBV2; j_call: TRBJ2-6; clone_size: few; cdr3_length: 16; d_call: NA
cdr3_aa: CASSLEGQGASEKLFF; cdr3_nt: TGCGCCAGCAGCTTGGAAGGACAGGGGGCAAGCGAAAAACTGTTTTTT; v_call: TRBV5-1; j_call: TRBJ1-4; clone_size: NA; cdr3_length: 16; d_call: TRBD1
cdr3_aa: CASSQEARGTLYF; cdr3_nt: TGCGCCAGCAGCCAGGAAGCTCGGGGGACCCTGTACTTC; v_call: TRBV4-3; j_call: TRBJ2-5; clone_size: few; cdr3_length: 13; d_call: NA
cdr3_aa: CASSLAAGTPLSGANVLTF; cdr3_nt: TGTGCCAGCAGCTTAGCAGCCGGGACGCCCCTCTCTGGGGCCAACGTCCTGACTTTC; v_call: TRBV7-2; j_call: TRBJ2-6; clone_size: NA; cdr3_length: 19; d_call: NA
cdr3_aa: CATGLGGLSYEQYF; cdr3_nt: TGTGCCACCGGGCTGGGAGGTCTCTCCTACGAGCAGTACTTC; v_call: TRBV15; j_call: TRBJ2-7; clone_size: few; cdr3_length: 14; d_call: NA
cdr3_aa: CASSLSLRELFF; cdr3_nt: TGTGCCAGCAGTTTATCGCTGAGGGAGCTGTTTTTT; v_call: TRBV27; j_call: TRBJ2-2; clone_size: NA; cdr3_length: 12; d_call: NA
cdr3_aa: CGSGPYSGNTIYF; cdr3_nt: TGTGGCAGCGGGCCATACTCTGGAAACACCATATATTTT; v_call: TRBV12-3/TRBV12-4; j_call: TRBJ1-3; clone_size: NA; cdr3_length: 13; d_call: NA
cdr3_aa: CASSLTQISYEQYF; cdr3_nt: TGTGCCAGCAGCTTGACACAGATCTCCTACGAGCAGTACTTC; v_call: TRBV5-5; j_call: TRBJ2-7; clone_size: NA; cdr3_length: 14; d_call: NA
cdr3_aa: CASSVRSEDTQYF; cdr3_nt: TGTGCCAGCAGTGTAAGGTCCGAAGATACGCAGTATTTT; v_call: TRBV6-4; j_call: TRBJ2-3; clone_size: NA; cdr3_length: 13; d_call: NA
cdr3_aa: CASSLFSRGLAWADTQYF; cdr3_nt: TGCGCCAGCAGCTTGTTCTCTCGGGGACTAGCTTGGGCAGATACGCAGTATTTT; v_call: TRBV5-1; j_call: TRBJ2-3; clone_size: NA; cdr3_length: 18; d_call: TRBD2
cdr3_aa: CASSYSDRVDIQYF; cdr3_nt: TGTGCCAGCAGTTACTCGGACAGGGTGGACATTCAGTACTTC; v_call: TRBV6-6; j_call: TRBJ2-4; clone_size: few; cdr3_length: 14; d_call: TRBD1
cdr3_aa: CSASRIDTDTQYF; cdr3_nt: TGCAGTGCTAGTCGGATAGATACAGATACGCAGTATTTT; v_call: TRBV20-1; j_call: TRBJ2-3; clone_size: few; cdr3_length: 13; d_call: NA
cdr3_aa: CASSVRAELNEQFF; cdr3_nt: TGTGCCAGCAGCGTCCGAGCGGAACTCAATGAGCAGTTCTTC; v_call: TRBV9; j_call: TRBJ2-1; clone_size: few; cdr3_length: 14; d_call: NA
cdr3_aa: CASSHPASYEQYF; cdr3_nt: TGTGCCAGCAGTCATCCGGCATCCTACGAGCAGTACTTC; v_call: TRBV7-9; j_call: TRBJ2-7; clone_size: NA; cdr3_length: 13; d_call: NA
cdr3_aa: CASSPSGGERYHTQYF; cdr3_nt: TGTGCCAGCAGTCCTAGCGGGGGGGAACGTTACCATACGCAGTATTTT; v_call: TRBV12-3/TRBV12-4; j_call: TRBJ2-3; clone_size: NA; cdr3_length: 16; d_call: TRBD2
cdr3_aa: CASSLTGEHQFF; cdr3_nt: TGTGCCAGCAGTTTAACCGGGGAACATCAGTTCTTC; v_call: TRBV12-3/TRBV12-4; j_call: TRBJ2-1; clone_size: NA; cdr3_length: 12; d_call: NA
cdr3_aa: CATSSPGVNPGGTDTQYF; cdr3_nt: TGTGCCACCAGCAGCCCAGGGGTTAATCCTGGGGGCACAGATACGCAGTATTTT; v_call: TRBV15; j_call: TRBJ2-3; clone_size: NA; cdr3_length: 18; d_call: NA
cdr3_aa: CASKEPLSSYNEQFF; cdr3_nt: TGTGCCAGCAAGGAGCCTCTAAGCTCCTACAATGAGCAGTTCTTC; v_call: TRBV12-3/TRBV12-4; j_call: TRBJ2-1; clone_size: few; cdr3_length: 15; d_call: NA
cdr3_aa: CASSFRGETYGYTF; cdr3_nt: TGTGCCAGCAGTTTTAGGGGGGAGACCTATGGCTACACCTTC; v_call: TRBV12-3/TRBV12-4; j_call: TRBJ1-2; clone_size: NA; cdr3_length: 14; d_call: NA
cdr3_aa: CASSSDGMATSF; cdr3_nt: TGTGCCAGCAGCTCCGACGGGATGGCTACCTCCTTC; v_call: TRBV7-2; j_call: TRBJ1-2; clone_size: NA; cdr3_length: 12; d_call: NA
cdr3_aa: CASSEGTGRYEQYF; cdr3_nt: TGTGCCAGCAGTGAAGGGACAGGGCGCTACGAGCAGTACTTC; v_call: TRBV25-1; j_call: TRBJ2-7; clone_size: many; cdr3_length: 14; d_call: TRBD1
cdr3_aa: CASRVPGQGDGNLQQFF; cdr3_nt: TGCGCCAGCAGAGTCCCGGGACAGGGGGACGGCAACCTACAGCAGTTCTTC; v_call: TRBV10-1; j_call: TRBJ2-1; clone_size: NA; cdr3_length: 17; d_call: TRBD1
cdr3_aa: CASSTIRGGFYNEQFF; cdr3_nt: TGTGCCAGCAGCACCATCAGGGGGGGGTTCTACAATGAGCAGTTCTTC; v_call: TRBV11-2; j_call: TRBJ2-1; clone_size: NA; cdr3_length: 16; d_call: NA
cdr3_aa: CSVVGRVNQPQHF; cdr3_nt: TGCAGCGTTGTAGGTAGGGTCAATCAGCCCCAGCATTTT; v_call: TRBV29-1; j_call: TRBJ1-5; clone_size: NA; cdr3_length: 13; d_call: NA
cdr3_aa: CATSVGSGGYYEQYF; cdr3_nt: TGTGCCACCAGCGTGGGTTCAGGGGGATACTACGAGCAGTACTTC; v_call: TRBV24-1; j_call: TRBJ2-7; clone_size: NA; cdr3_length: 15; d_call: TRBD1
cdr3_aa: CSVEDGTKETQYF; cdr3_nt: TGCAGCGTTGAAGATGGCACTAAAGAGACCCAGTACTTC; v_call: TRBV29-1; j_call: TRBJ2-5; clone_size: NA; cdr3_length: 13; d_call: NA
cdr3_aa: CSIRSGRSGYEQFF; cdr3_nt: TGCAGTATTCGTAGCGGGAGGTCCGGTTATGAGCAGTTCTTC; v_call: TRBV20-1; j_call: TRBJ2-1; clone_size: NA; cdr3_length: 14; d_call: TRBD2
cdr3_aa: CASSYLSALQETQYF; cdr3_nt: TGCGCCAGCAGTTACCTTAGCGCGCTGCAAGAGACCCAGTACTTC; v_call: TRBV10-2; j_call: TRBJ2-5; clone_size: NA; cdr3_length: 15; d_call: NA
cdr3_aa: CASSLDASAEQYF; cdr3_nt: TGTGCCAGCAGCTTAGACGCCTCAGCCGAGCAGTACTTC; v_call: TRBV7-2; j_call: TRBJ2-7; clone_size: NA; cdr3_length: 13; d_call: NA